Listed here are 6 T cell receptor beta chains from one sample, sequenced in a study of blood T cell repertoires in COVID-19 (dated by TCRdb to the early 2020s). Library preparation was by the immunoSEQ multiplex PCR assay. TCRdb limited this immuneACCESS table to in-frame rearrangements with V and J called. A share of clones is missing; checked studies link under half to unresolved V genes, and the rest is unexplained. The sample table lists around 300,000 clones, under 90% of them with a count of one. The leading ten clones occupy 1.5% to 2% of the sample. Sequencing was performed on PBMCs or T cells enriched from blood (not recorded which). These receptors were obtained from a woman between 35 and 50 years old who had recovered from COVID-19.

A single count supports this clone. The chain is built from TRBV6-1 and TRBJ1-2, with D possibly matching TRBD1 (5 bases). Germline V gives CDR1 MNHNS, CDR2 SASEGT. V lost 2 bases and J lost 4, with 8 bases in between. This CDR3 contains 13 residues. As DNA, the CDR3 is TGTGCCAGCAGTGAAAGGGGTGGCTATGGCTACACCTTC. Translation gives CASSERGGYGYTF.

About this clone: Distinct nucleotide sequences in the sample also encode this CDR3. The chain carries TRBV7-2 and TRBJ2-1; D gene unclear. The CDR3 extends over 13 amino acids. The V and J ends lost 1 base and 4 bases respectively, with 5 bases between them. Per the germline V gene, CDR1 is SGHTA and CDR2 is FQGNSA. CDR3 residues: CASSLGQYNEQFF. The CDR3 DNA sequence: TGTGCCAGCAGCTTAGGCCAGTACAATGAGCAGTTCTTC.

The chain has TRBV10-3 and TRBJ2-2; tentative D call: TRBD1 (6 bases). V was clipped by 9 bases and J by 0 bases, with 11 bases between them. This CDR3 contains 14 residues. Per the germline V gene, CDR1 is ENHRY and CDR2 is SYGVKD. The CDR3 bases are TGTGCCATAGGGACACCCGCGAACACCGGGGAGCTGTTTTTT. This encodes CAIGTPANTGELFF.

This chain links TRBV9 with TRBJ1-1, with 7 bases identical to TRBD1. The CDR3 consists of 15 residues. J gave up 3 bases and V 0 bases, and 5 bases lay outside the gene matches. CDR1 and CDR2 (germline): SGDLS, YYNGEE. The CDR3: CASSVDGTEHTEAFF. The CDR3 DNA follows: TGTGCCAGCAGCGTAGACGGGACAGAGCACACTGAAGCTTTCTTT.

CDR3 bases: TGTGCCACCAGCGTAGGCGGAGAAGTCCCAGATACGCAGTATTTT. Its translation is CATSVGGEVPDTQYF. The rearrangement joins TRBV24-1 to TRBJ2-3; unclear D gene. Trimming cost V 7 bases and J 4 bases, with 17 bases left between them. This CDR3 has 15 amino acids. Germline V gene data show CDR1 as KGHDR and CDR2 as SFDVKD.

This clone was counted once. This rearrangement joins TRBV5-1 to TRBJ2-5; D is possibly TRBD1 (6 bases). The CDR3 length is 14 residues. V lost 1 base, J lost 3 bases, and 10 bases lay in between. The germline V gene has CDR1 SGHRS and CDR2 YFSETQ. The CDR3 reads CASSLKDREETQYF. The CDR3 bases are TGCGCCAGCAGCTTGAAGGACAGAGAAGAGACCCAGTACTTC. The entire variable domain, with the rest obtained from reference TRBV5-1 and TRBJ2-5, is as follows: KAGVTQTPRYLIKTRGQQVTLSCSPISGHRSVSWYQQTPGQGLQFLFEYFSETQRNKGNFPGRFSGRQFSNSRSEMNVSTLELGDSALYLCASSLKDREETQYFGPGTRLLVL.